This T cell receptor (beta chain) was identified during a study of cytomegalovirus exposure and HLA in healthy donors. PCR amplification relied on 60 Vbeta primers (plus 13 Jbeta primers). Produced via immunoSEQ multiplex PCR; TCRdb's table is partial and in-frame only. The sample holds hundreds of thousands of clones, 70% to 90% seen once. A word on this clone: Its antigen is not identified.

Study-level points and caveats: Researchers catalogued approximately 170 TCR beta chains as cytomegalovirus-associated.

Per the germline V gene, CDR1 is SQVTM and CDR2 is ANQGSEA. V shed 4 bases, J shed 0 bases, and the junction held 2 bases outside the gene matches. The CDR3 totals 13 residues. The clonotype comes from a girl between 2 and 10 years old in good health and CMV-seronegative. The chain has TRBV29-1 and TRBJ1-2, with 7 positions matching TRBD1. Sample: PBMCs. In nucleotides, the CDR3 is TGCAGCGTTGCGACAGGGCCTAACTATGGCTACACCTTC. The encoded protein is CSVATGPNYGYTF. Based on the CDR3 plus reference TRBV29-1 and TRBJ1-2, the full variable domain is SAVISQKPSRDICQRGTSLTIQCQVDSQVTMMFWYRQQPGQSLTLIATANQGSEATYESGFVIDKFPISRPNLTFSTLTVSNMSPEDSSIYLCSVATGPNYGYTFGSGTRLTVV.